Described below is a single T cell receptor beta chain sequence and its context. As yet, its antigen is unknown. A 5'RACE reaction primed in the constant segment made cDNA libraries of TCR alpha and TCR beta, and these carried sample barcodes and UMIs. From the 5' RACE reads, TCRdb called clonotypes with MiXCR, one entry per CDR3 protein. The data hold 360,000 or so distinct CDR3 sequences, with around 27% observed a single time. CDR3 length equals 16 residues. V gave up 1 base and J gave up 6 bases; unmatched junction bases: 6. Per the germline V gene, CDR1 is SGHVS and CDR2 is FQNEAQ. This sample is part of a study of T-cell memory formation after mild COVID-19. Study-level background: Across donors, TCR clusters were largely donor specific. Findings of the study overall: Nothing showed for sure that second-wave clones peaking on day 37 were SARS-CoV-2 specific. That cross-reactive memory joined was suggested by some responding clones appearing in pre-infection memory.

The sequencing input was PBMCs or a T cell subset sorted from them (not recorded which). The V gene is TRBV7-8, the J gene TRBJ2-7, with 13 bases fitting TRBD2. This receptor was identified in an adult woman who had mild COVID-19 (a few samples of this study predate the infection). Cell type and time point are not known. The CDR3 DNA reads as TGTGCCAGCAGCTTAGGACTAGCGGGAGGTGGAGGCGAGCAGTACTTC. Encoded protein: CASSLGLAGGGGEQYF.